These 30 T cell receptor beta chains share one sample of origin, sequenced in a study of CD8 T cells in ankylosing spondylitis. TCRdb reanalysed the 5' RACE reads using MiXCR and keeps one entry per CDR3 protein. Among 130,000 to 150,000 distinct CDR3 sequences, 8% to 9% were seen once, and the ten largest hold 6% to 8%. The sample taken for sequencing was synovial fluid, either unsorted or a sorted T cell fraction (not recorded which). The receptor source for this set is a male donor with ankylosing spondylitis.

The gene calls are TRBV29-1 and TRBJ2-3, with D perhaps given as TRBD1 or TRBD2 (5 bases each). Trimming took 6 bases from V and 6 from J, leaving 13 bases between them. The CDR3 loop spans 12 amino acids. Germline V CDR1 and CDR2: SQVTM, ANQGSEA. CDR3 region: CSVDPGTDTQYF. For the CDR3, the DNA is TGCAGCGTAGACCCTGGGACCGATACGCAGTATTTT.

This clonotype was detected a few times. V is TRBV12-3 or TRBV12-4 and J is TRBJ1-4; 8 bases align to TRBD1. With 6 bases clipped from V and 7 bases from J, the junction kept 7 bases outside the gene matches. The CDR3 runs 14 residues. The CDR3 DNA is TGTGCCAGCAGGACCAGGGGGCAAGGTGAAAAACTGTTTTTT. Translated, it gives CASRTRGQGEKLFF.

This chain joins TRBV28 and TRBJ2-1; no clear D. The CDR3 is 13 residues long. Germline assignment: CDR1 MDHEN and CDR2 SYDVKM. Trimming pared 1 base from V and 4 bases from J, leaving 5 bases between. In nucleotides, the CDR3 is TGTGCCAGCAGTTTATACGCTTACAATGAGCAGTTCTTC. Its translation is CASSLYAYNEQFF.

There are many counts of this clonotype. The chain links TRBV24-1 to TRBJ1-5; the D gene is possibly TRBD1 (6 bases). Germline V gene data show CDR1 as KGHDR and CDR2 as SFDVKD. This CDR3 has 14 residues. Trimming took off 12 bases at V and 0 bases at J, with 14 bases between the two ends. CDR3 loop: CAVQQGNSNQPQHF. The CDR3 coding sequence is TGTGCCGTGCAACAGGGAAATAGCAATCAGCCCCAGCATTTT.

This chain uses TRBV28 with TRBJ2-3, with TRBD1 matching over 7 bases. Germline V lookup: CDR1 MDHEN, CDR2 SYDVKM. CDR3 length: 18 residues. V was clipped by 4 bases and J by 2 bases; unmatched bases: 15. For the CDR3, the DNA is TGTGCCAGCAGTTCCCTCGGGACAGTCCGATCCGTCACAGATACGCAGTATTTT. Amino acid sequence: CASSSLGTVRSVTDTQYF.

This clonotype was found many times. The chain is built from TRBV18 and TRBJ2-7; D is unresolved. CDR3 length: 14 residues. With 6 bases removed from V and 5 bases from J, the gap between germline ends came to 17 bases. Germline CDR1 KGHSH, CDR2 LQKENI. Here the CDR3 DNA reads TGTGCCAGCTCCGACCGCCTGACATCTAACGAGCAGTACTTC. As protein: CASSDRLTSNEQYF.

This clonotype has only a few counts. The chain has TRBV20-1 and TRBJ2-2; no reliable D call. This CDR3 contains 14 residues. Germline V gives CDR1 DFQATT, CDR2 SNEGSKA (reference sequence). Trimming removed 3 bases at V and 4 bases at J, with 12 bases between. CDR3 region: CSASDPSTTGELFF. Written as DNA, the CDR3 is TGCAGTGCTAGCGACCCTTCGACCACCGGGGAGCTGTTTTTT.

This clonotype has a handful of counts. The chain joins TRBV9 to TRBJ2-1; D possibly corresponds to TRBD2 (6 bases). With 0 bases removed from V and 3 bases from J, the gap between germline ends came to 10 bases. The CDR3 spans 15 residues. Looked up from germline, CDR1 is SGDLS and CDR2 is YYNGEE. In DNA form, the CDR3 reads TGTGCCAGCAGCGTAGGTGGGGGGATCTACAATGAGCAGTTCTTC. This translates into CASSVGGGIYNEQFF.

The sample holds a few counts of this clonotype. The chain couples TRBV18 to TRBJ2-5; D is undetermined. The CDR3 runs 13 residues. Germline-derived CDR1 and CDR2 are KGHSH and LQKENI. The V and J ends lost 2 bases and 5 bases respectively, with 9 bases between them. Here the CDR3 DNA reads TGTGCCAGCTCACCAAACGGGCCGGAGACCCAGTACTTC. Its protein product is CASSPNGPETQYF.

This clonotype was seen at least ten times. The CDR3 region has the DNA TGTGCCAGCAGTTTCCGACTAGCGGGAGCCTACGAGCAGTACTTC. Its translation: CASSFRLAGAYEQYF. The chain has TRBV2 and TRBJ2-7; 12 positions match TRBD2. The CDR3 spans 15 residues. Germline values: CDR1 SNHLY, CDR2 FYNNEI. The ends lost 5 bases at V and 2 bases at J; junction bases unmatched: 4.

This clonotype was seen a handful of times. The rearrangement uses TRBV20-1 and TRBJ2-7, with D perhaps being TRBD1 or TRBD2 (5 bases each). The CDR3 is 12 residues long. From germline, CDR1 is DFQATT and CDR2 SNEGSKA (reference sequence). The CDR3 DNA reads TGCAGGGTTGGGACGCCAGCCTACGAGCAGTACTTC. This translates into CRVGTPAYEQYF.

The chain uses TRBV5-6 and TRBJ2-2; no firm D call. This CDR3 is 17 amino acids long. The V end was cut by 8 bases, the J end by 2 bases, with 22 bases between. The germline CDR1 and CDR2 sequences are SGHDT and YYEEEE. The CDR3: CARSPGLLWVNTGELFF. The CDR3 DNA follows: TGTGCCAGGAGCCCTGGGCTGCTCTGGGTCAACACCGGGGAGCTGTTTTTT.

About this clonotype itself: A much larger clone lies one base from this, so it may be a read error. The chain recombines TRBV28 with TRBJ1-5; weak D call: TRBD1 (6 bases). The CDR3 length is 14 residues. Deletions cut 9 bases from V and 7 bases from J, with 19 bases between. Germline V CDR1 and CDR2: MDHEN, SYDVKM. As DNA, the CDR3 is TGTGCCAGGAGCCCGGGGCCAGGGGAACAGCCCCAGCATTTT. Amino acids: CARSPGPGEQPQHF.

This clonotype was found a few times. The chain links TRBV7-9 to TRBJ1-5, with D tentatively TRBD1 (5 bases). The CDR3 loop spans 13 amino acids. V lost 4 bases and J 6 bases, leaving 10 bases between the germline ends. The germline V gene encodes CDR1 SEHNR and CDR2 FQNEAQ (reference sequence). CDR3 protein: CASSSAGGQPQHF. The CDR3 nucleotides are TGTGCCAGCAGCTCCGCGGGGGGTCAGCCCCAGCATTTT.

This clonotype was picked up a small number of times. This chain connects TRBV5-1 to TRBJ2-3; 12 nucleotides align to TRBD2. The CDR3 has 16 residues. Trimming at V came to 0 bases and at J to 1 base, leaving 0 bases not matched to a gene. Looked up from germline, CDR1 is SGHRS and CDR2 is YFSETQ. CDR3 residues: CASSLGTSGGTDTQYF. DNA for the CDR3: TGCGCCAGCAGCTTGGGGACTAGCGGGGGCACAGATACGCAGTATTTT.

A few counts support this clonotype. The gene calls are TRBV5-1 and TRBJ2-7; D is unresolved. Trimming took off 0 bases at V and 3 bases at J, with 13 bases between the two ends. This CDR3 has 15 residues. Germline CDR1 and CDR2: SGHRS and YFSETQ. The CDR3, as DNA: TGCGCCAGCAGCTTGGCGCAGGATCGGATCTACGAGCAGTACTTC. Amino acids: CASSLAQDRIYEQYF.

This clonotype came up a few times. V and J are TRBV29-1 and TRBJ1-3; weak D call: TRBD1 (5 bases). From germline, CDR1 is SQVTM and CDR2 ANQGSEA. The CDR3 sequence is 15 residues long. With 5 bases removed from V and 2 bases from J, the gap between germline ends came to 16 bases. DNA of the CDR3: TGCAGCGTTTCCGGCGTGGGGGGACCTGGAAACACCATATATTTT. Its protein is CSVSGVGGPGNTIYF. Looking up the rest from reference TRBV29-1 and TRBJ1-3 gives the full variable domain: SAVISQKPSRDICQRGTSLTIQCQVDSQVTMMFWYRQQPGQSLTLIATANQGSEATYESGFVIDKFPISRPNLTFSTLTVSNMSPEDSSIYLCSVSGVGGPGNTIYFGEGSWLTVV.

Many counts were recorded for this clonotype. V gene TRBV7-2 combines with J gene TRBJ1-5; the D gene is possibly TRBD1 (6 bases). Germline CDR1 reads SGHTA; CDR2 reads FQGNSA. Trimming shortened V by 5 bases and J by 4 bases, and 15 bases separated the two germline ends. The CDR3 sequence is 15 residues long. The CDR3, as DNA: TGTGCCAGCAGCCCAGGGACACGCGAAAATCAGCCCCAGCATTTT. This translates into CASSPGTRENQPQHF. The full variable domain, its missing parts supplied by reference TRBV7-2 and TRBJ1-5, is GAGVSQSPSNKVTEKGKDVELRCDPISGHTALYWYRQSLGQGLEFLIYFQGNSAPDKSGLPSDRFSAERTGGSVSTLTIQRTQQEDSAVYLCASSPGTRENQPQHFGDGTRLSIL.

This clonotype has just a few counts. The V call is TRBV20-1, the J call TRBJ2-1; TRBD2 aligns across 8 bases. V dropped 3 bases and J dropped 10; count of bases not matched to a gene: 5. Germline V gene data show CDR1 as DFQATT and CDR2 as SNEGSKA (reference sequence). The CDR3 loop spans 12 amino acids. CDR3 DNA: TGCAGTGCTAGCGGGAGGGCCCGGGAGCAGTTCTTC. This gives the protein CSASGRAREQFF.

This clonotype was recorded at least ten times. V gene TRBV2 combines with J gene TRBJ1-1; D may be TRBD1 (5 bases). The germline gives CDR1 SNHLY, CDR2 FYNNEI. With 3 bases removed from V and 4 bases from J, the gap between germline ends came to 9 bases. The CDR3 has 13 residues. The CDR3 spells CASSDRGRTEAFF. As DNA, the CDR3 is TGTGCCAGCAGTGATAGGGGACGCACTGAAGCTTTCTTT.

This clonotype was seen repeatedly, ten times or more. The chain links TRBV6-1 to TRBJ2-7; D possibly corresponds to TRBD1 (5 bases). This CDR3 comprises 14 residues. The germline CDR1 and CDR2 sequences are MNHNS and SASEGT. Trimming pared 6 bases from V and 3 bases from J, leaving 15 bases between. CDR3 DNA sequence: TGTGCCAGCAGAAATAGGGGTCCATACTACGAGCAGTACTTC. Its protein product is CASRNRGPYYEQYF.

In this sample, this clonotype turned up many times. The V gene is TRBV5-1, the J gene TRBJ2-2; no clear D gene. Trimming took off 0 bases at V and 7 bases at J, with 16 bases between the two ends. Germline CDR1 SGHRS, CDR2 YFSETQ. This CDR3 region has 16 residues. The CDR3 loop is CASSLVPPGLNGELFF. The DNA for the CDR3 is TGCGCCAGCAGCTTGGTTCCCCCTGGTCTTAACGGGGAGCTGTTTTTT.

This clonotype was seen at least ten times. This sequence joins TRBV2 and TRBJ1-4; 9 positions agree with TRBD1. J gave up 4 bases and V 6 bases, and 6 bases lay outside the gene matches. The CDR3 length is 15 residues. Per germline, CDR1 SNHLY and CDR2 FYNNEI. Here the CDR3 DNA reads TGTGCCAGCAGATTCCCGGGACAGGGTAATGAAAAACTGTTTTTT. This gives the protein CASRFPGQGNEKLFF.

This clonotype was counted many times. The rearrangement uses TRBV20-1 and TRBJ1-5, with unresolved D. This CDR3 is 12 amino acids long. The ends were cut back, 6 bases at V and 3 bases at J, with 9 bases in the middle. The germline gives CDR1 DFQATT, CDR2 SNEGSKA (reference sequence). Here the CDR3 DNA reads TGCAGTGCCGCATCCAACAATCAGCCCCAGCATTTT. Translation: CSAASNNQPQHF.

This clonotype was counted between two and nine times. The V gene is TRBV27, the J gene TRBJ1-2, with D perhaps matching TRBD1 (5 bases). Per germline, CDR1 MNHEY and CDR2 SMNVEV (reference sequence). The V end lost 5 bases, the J end lost 4 bases, and 14 bases lay between the germline ends. CDR3 length: 14 amino acids. CDR3 nucleotide sequence: TGTGCCAGCAGTCGCAGCGGGGGTATCTATGGCTACACCTTC. This codes for CASSRSGGIYGYTF.

Only a few counts were recorded for this clonotype. The V gene is TRBV29-1, the J gene TRBJ2-6; a possible D gene is TRBD1 (6 bases). Germline CDR1 reads SQVTM; CDR2 reads ANQGSEA. V was trimmed by 2 bases and J by 2 bases, leaving 10 bases between them. This CDR3 region has 15 residues. DNA of the CDR3: TGCAGCGTTGAACTCAACAGGGCTGGGGCCAACGTCCTGACTTTC. As protein: CSVELNRAGANVLTF.

Many counts were recorded for this clonotype. This chain joins TRBV28 and TRBJ1-2, with TRBD1 matching over 8 bases. J lost 6 bases, V lost 6 bases, and 6 bases had no gene match. Germline CDR1 is MDHEN and CDR2 is SYDVKM. This CDR3 has 13 amino acids. The CDR3 region is CASSPGQGDGYTF. Written as DNA, the CDR3 is TGTGCCAGCAGCCCCGGACAGGGCGATGGCTACACCTTC.

With regard to this clonotype: The junction departs from germline at one end; a sequencing error may be responsible. V is TRBV20-1 and J is TRBJ2-7, with 13 bases matching TRBD2. Germline CDR1 and CDR2: DFQATT and SNEGSKA (reference sequence). The CDR3 has 17 residues. The CDR3 DNA sequence: TGCTGTGCTAGAGATCGCCGACTAGCGGGAGGTCTCTACGAGCAGTACTTC. This translates into CCARDRRLAGGLYEQYF.

This clonotype appeared a few times. The chain combines TRBV30 with TRBJ2-3, with 8 bases aligning to TRBD2. The CDR3 is made up of 15 amino acids. Looked up from germline, CDR1 is GTSNPN and CDR2 is SVGIG (reference sequence). Germline trimming cut 2 bases from V and 5 bases from J; bases unmatched to any gene: 9. The CDR3 DNA is TGTGCCTGGAGTCCCTCCGGACTAGCAGGAGATACGCAGTATTTT. Residues: CAWSPSGLAGDTQYF.

This clonotype was counted many times. The chain couples TRBV3-1 to TRBJ2-7, with TRBD2 as a possible D gene (7 bases). Trimming removed 0 bases from V and 7 bases from J, with 22 bases in between. This CDR3 comprises 17 residues. CDR1 LGHDT and CDR2 YNNKEL come from the germline V gene (reference sequence). CDR3 sequence (DNA): TGTGCCAGCAGCCAAGATGTACGGTTTCGGGGGGCGGGTGAGCAGTACTTC. Translating it yields CASSQDVRFRGAGEQYF.